This TCR beta chain was observed in a study of blood T cell repertoires in COVID-19. The data were produced by immunoSEQ multiplex PCR, yet TCRdb's version contains in-frame clones alone and is incomplete. The sample has tens of thousands of clones, 80% to 90% seen once. The length of the CDR3 is 13 residues. V lost 8 bases to trimming and J lost 1 base, with 10 bases between them. Germline V CDR1 and CDR2: ENHRY, SYGVKD. The sequencing sample was made of peripheral blood. The TCR originated in a woman between 50 and 59 years old with acute or convalescent COVID-19. The chain carries TRBV10-3 and TRBJ2-3, with TRBD2 as a possible D gene (5 bases). CDR3 region: CAIRSARTDTQYF. The CDR3 coding sequence is TGTGCCATCCGTAGCGCACGCACAGATACGCAGTATTTT.